This T cell receptor (beta chain) came from a study of cytomegalovirus exposure and HLA in healthy donors. This CDR3 region has 13 residues. Germline V gene lookup returns CDR1 MNHEY and CDR2 SMNVEV (reference sequence). Trimming stripped 5 bases from V and 3 bases from J, with 11 bases between. The PCR made use of 60 Vbeta and 13 Jbeta primers. Here immunoSEQ multiplex PCR was the method, and the copy in TCRdb shows in-frame clones only, minus some. The data contain hundreds of thousands of clones, 70% to 85% of them seen just once; the ten biggest clones take up over 3.5%. This receptor was obtained from a male donor in good health and CMV-seronegative. The chain combines TRBV27 with TRBJ2-7, with D unclear. Sequenced input: PBMCs. The CDR3 spells CASSRQPRYEQYF. In DNA form, the CDR3 reads TGTGCCAGCAGTCGACAACCGCGCTACGAGCAGTACTTC.